This T cell receptor (beta chain) was sequenced for a study of vaccination effects on CD4 cells after COVID-19. The wider study: Sampling occurred 16 days and one week pre-vaccination in a couple of convalescent patients.

Before any sequencing was done, the ViraFEST assay used viral peptide pools to expand antigen-specific CD4+ T cells. The culture ran for around 10 days before CD4+ T cells were isolated. According to PCR results, the person was infected with SARS-CoV-2 between March and December 2020. Days 3 and 7 saw half the medium replaced with IL-2 medium. This table comes from immunoSEQ multiplex PCR, and its TCRdb copy is limited to in-frame clones, with some not included. The data contain tens of thousands of clones, about 77% of them singletons. V lost 3 bases and J lost 1, with 19 bases in between. CDR1 and CDR2 (germline): GTSNPN, SVGIG (reference sequence). The CDR3 extends over 17 amino acids. Study findings and constraints: Marked contraction was observed in infection-induced and vaccine-induced clones late after vaccination. Spike-reactive clones detected post-vaccine in convalescents consisted mainly of new vaccine-induced clones.

On this clone: Its matching antigen is unknown.

V usage is TRBV30 and J usage is TRBJ2-1; D is unclear. Specimen: CD4+ T cells from PBMCs cultured with HIV peptides, collected before COVID-19 vaccination. The subset here: HIV-1 Nef peptide pool negative control/reference culture. This clonotype originated in a human donor who had a prior SARS-CoV-2 infection. CDR3 nucleotide sequence: TGTGCCTGGAGACCTACCCAAGGGCTACTATCCTACAATGAGCAGTTCTTC. Translation gives CAWRPTQGLLSYNEQFF.